The 31 T cell receptor beta chains listed next were all sequenced from one sample in a study of regulatory T cells in long-lasting Graves disease. Time point denoted: persistent/refractory GD, antithyroid drugs over 5 years with positive TRAb. Isolated PBMC RNA provided the starting material for the TCR library. The authors built TCR beta libraries using iRepertoire HTBI primers and Arm-PCR of CDR3 regions. TCRdb independently ran MiXCR on the multiplex PCR reads; one entry per CDR3 protein. The sample carries roughly 400,000 distinct CDR3 sequences, around 20% recorded once. The specimen comprised peripheral blood mononuclear cells (PBMCs), sampled when the disease was refractory, from a patient treated with antithyroid drugs. The source of these receptors is a female donor with Graves disease.

For this clonotype: A much larger clone differs from this one at a single base, so this may be a read error. The V call is TRBV6-6, the J call TRBJ2-5; D is perhaps TRBD2 (6 bases). Trimming removed 0 bases at V and 9 bases at J, with 17 bases between. Germline-derived CDR1 and CDR2 are MNHNY and SVGAGI (reference sequence). The CDR3 is made up of 15 amino acids. The CDR3, as DNA: TGTGCCAGCAGTTACTCAGGAAAGAGCTGGGAGGCCCAGTACTTC. Residues: CASSYSGKSWEAQYF.

A note on this clonotype: Since a much larger clone is just one base distant, this may be a read error. The rearrangement links TRBV28 to TRBJ1-5; D ambiguous. Germline CDR1 MDHEN, CDR2 SYDVKM. The CDR3 length is 14 residues. Deletions cut 3 bases from V and 6 bases from J, with 12 bases between. Written as DNA, the CDR3 is TGTGCCAGCAGTTTTCCTATCTCCGTTCAGCCCCAGCATTTT. It is translated as CASSFPISVQPQHF. The whole variable domain, filled in from reference TRBV28 and TRBJ1-5, reads DVKVTQSSRYLVKRTGEKVFLECVQDMDHENMFWYRQDPGLGLRLIYFSYDVKMKEKGDIPEGYSVSREKKERFSLILESASTNQTSMYLCASSFPISVQPQHFGDGTRLSIL.

This clonotype occurred many times. V usage is TRBV28 and J usage is TRBJ2-7; D might be TRBD1 (6 bases). This CDR3 has 15 residues. CDR1 and CDR2 from the germline V gene are MDHEN and SYDVKM. Deletions cut 3 bases from V and 2 bases from J, with 14 bases between. The CDR3 bases are TGTGCCAGCAGTTTGTGGGGGCGATTAACCTACGAGCAGTACTTC. Protein product: CASSLWGRLTYEQYF.

This clonotype was picked up a small number of times. The rearrangement joins TRBV7-2 to TRBJ2-2; 7 nucleotides match TRBD2. Losses at the gene ends were 5 bases for V and 7 bases for J; bases not matched to a gene: 16. Germline V gene sequence: CDR1 SGHTA, CDR2 FQGNSA. The CDR3 has 17 amino acids. The DNA of the CDR3 is TGTGCCAGCAGCCCTAGGTGGGCGGGAGAGGCCGGCGGGGAGCTGTTTTTT. It codes for CASSPRWAGEAGGELFF.

In this sample, this clonotype turned up a few times. The J gene is TRBJ2-5, the V gene TRBV6-2 or TRBV6-3, with TRBD2 matching over 7 bases. V dropped 0 bases and J dropped 5; count of bases not matched to a gene: 9. CDR1 and CDR2 from the germline V gene are MNHEY and SVGEGT. The CDR3 consists of 16 residues. CDR3 loop: CASSYSASGDRETQYF. CDR3 coding DNA: TGTGCCAGCAGTTACTCGGCTAGCGGCGATCGGGAGACCCAGTACTTC.

This clonotype appeared a few times. The genes are TRBV24-1 and TRBJ2-1; TRBD2 matches at 10 bases. V was clipped by 10 bases and J by 5 bases; unmatched bases: 7. This CDR3 has 14 amino acids. Per germline, CDR1 KGHDR and CDR2 SFDVKD. CDR3: CATRGLAENNEQFF. The CDR3 DNA follows: TGTGCCACGAGAGGACTAGCGGAGAACAATGAGCAGTTCTTC.

This clonotype was found many times. V usage is TRBV30 and J usage is TRBJ2-7; D is uncertain. V shed 1 base and J shed 1 base, with 11 bases lying between them. This CDR3 comprises 14 residues. Germline V gene sequence: CDR1 GTSNPN, CDR2 SVGIG (reference sequence). CDR3: CAWSDWGISYEQYF. The DNA for the CDR3 is TGTGCCTGGAGTGATTGGGGAATTTCCTACGAGCAGTACTTC.

This clonotype occurred a few times. With a much larger clone just one base away, this may be a read error. The chain is built from TRBV12-3 or TRBV12-4 and TRBJ2-5, with TRBD2 matching 10 bases. Losses at the gene ends were 1 base for V and 2 bases for J; bases not matched to a gene: 1. The CDR3 extends over 15 amino acids. CDR3 nucleotide sequence: TGTGCCAGCAGTTTAGAGCGGGAGGGGCAAGAGACCCAGTACTTC. Amino acid sequence: CASSLEREGQETQYF.

This clonotype was found many times. V is TRBV7-2 and J is TRBJ1-6; 9 bases fit TRBD1. Germline V gene sequence: CDR1 SGHTA, CDR2 FQGNSA. J lost 9 bases, V lost 1 base, and 1 base had no gene match. The CDR3 is made up of 14 amino acids. This chain's CDR3 is CASSLGTGVSPLHF. CDR3 nucleotide sequence: TGTGCCAGCAGCTTAGGGACAGGGGTTTCACCCCTCCACTTT.

This clonotype was detected ten times or more. V usage is TRBV6-1 and J usage is TRBJ1-3; D perhaps matches TRBD1 (6 bases). The V gene lost 0 bases and the J gene lost 3 bases, with 12 bases spanning the gap. Germline V gives CDR1 MNHNS, CDR2 SASEGT. The CDR3 runs 16 residues. This CDR3 is CASSEATAGVGNTIYF. DNA for the CDR3: TGTGCCAGCAGTGAAGCAACGGCAGGGGTTGGAAACACCATATATTTT.

Here the CDR3 reads CASSLGGARTTRTYNEQFF. As DNA, the CDR3 is TGTGCCAGCAGTTTAGGGGGGGCTCGCACAACTCGGACCTACAATGAGCAGTTCTTC. V and J are TRBV28 and TRBJ2-1, with D possibly matching TRBD2 (7 bases). Deletions cut 2 bases from V and 2 bases from J, with 22 bases between. This CDR3 region has 19 residues. Germline lookup yields CDR1 MDHEN and CDR2 SYDVKM.

Ten or more counts support this clonotype. V is TRBV5-8 and J is TRBJ1-5; TRBD1 agrees at 8 bases. J lost 2 bases, V lost 3 bases, and 1 base had no gene match. Germline V CDR1 and CDR2: SGHTS, YDEGEE. There are 14 residues in the CDR3. The chain's CDR3 is CASSSDRGNQPQHF. The CDR3 DNA follows: TGTGCCAGCAGCTCGGACAGGGGCAATCAGCCCCAGCATTTT.

This clonotype has a count of ten or more. The V and J genes are TRBV9 and TRBJ1-2; D not resolved. Trimming removed 0 bases from V and 4 bases from J, with 10 bases in between. Germline CDR1 and CDR2: SGDLS and YYNGEE. This CDR3 is 14 amino acids long. The CDR3, as DNA: TGTGCCAGCAGCGTAGGTTCCCAAGGCTATGGCTACACCTTC. As protein: CASSVGSQGYGYTF.

Remarks on this clonotype: One base away lies a much larger clone, so this may be a sequencing read error. The V and J genes are TRBV20-1 and TRBJ1-2; possible D gene TRBD1, 6 bases. This CDR3 contains 14 residues. The germline gives CDR1 DFQATT, CDR2 SNEGSKA (reference sequence). The germline V and J ends were trimmed by 3 bases and 5 bases, with 16 bases remaining between them. Here the CDR3 reads CSASTGRGQYGYTF. In nucleotides, the CDR3 is TGCAGTGCTAGCACCGGCAGGGGACAATATGGCTACACCTTC.

At least ten counts were recorded for this clonotype. The chain recombines TRBV19 with TRBJ2-7, with 13 bases that match TRBD2. CDR3 size: 17 residues. Germline V CDR1 and CDR2: LNHDA, SQIVND (reference sequence). V trimming: 3 bases; J trimming: 5 bases; junction bases outside the gene matches: 10. The CDR3 loop is CASSIYWRTSGSHEQYF. CDR3 DNA sequence: TGTGCCAGTAGTATCTATTGGAGGACTAGCGGGAGCCACGAGCAGTACTTC.

This clonotype was seen only a few times. The chain has TRBV6-6 and TRBJ2-7, with 8 bases lining up with TRBD2. This CDR3 is 15 amino acids long. From germline, CDR1 is MNHNY and CDR2 SVGAGI (reference sequence). V shed 0 bases, J shed 3 bases, and the junction held 4 bases outside the gene matches. CDR3 sequence (DNA): TGTGCCAGCAGTTACTCGGTTAGCGGGGTCTACGAGCAGTACTTC. It encodes CASSYSVSGVYEQYF.

This clonotype was found many times. The rearrangement uses TRBV7-8 and TRBJ2-2; 8 bases are shared with TRBD1. Germline assignment: CDR1 SGHVS and CDR2 FQNEAQ. The CDR3 is made up of 16 amino acids. V shed 4 bases, J shed 4 bases, and the junction held 8 bases outside the gene matches. The CDR3 bases are TGTGCCAGCAGCTCAAGGACAGGGAAGGGCACCGGGGAGCTGTTTTTT. Translated, it gives CASSSRTGKGTGELFF.

Worth noting for this clonotype: With a much larger clone just one base away, this may be a read error. This sequence joins TRBV28 and TRBJ1-4; D gene uncertain. Germline lookup yields CDR1 MDHEN and CDR2 SYDVKM. The CDR3 covers 15 residues. The CDR3 DNA sequence: TGTGTCAGCAGTCCCCAAGGGAGGCGGGATGAAAAACTGTTTTTT. This encodes CVSSPQGRRDEKLFF.

Many counts were recorded for this clonotype. The chain carries TRBV12-3 or TRBV12-4 and TRBJ2-5; 10 bases fit TRBD2. The CDR3 spans 16 residues. V lost 5 bases and J lost 0; bases outside the gene matches: 6. The CDR3 region has the DNA TGTGCCAGCAGTCCCCGGCTAGCGGGAGACCAAGAGACCCAGTACTTC. This sequence encodes CASSPRLAGDQETQYF.

This clonotype was detected ten times or more. The V and J genes are TRBV2 and TRBJ2-7; D possibly corresponds to TRBD1 (5 bases). V lost 10 bases to trimming and J lost 3 bases, with 10 bases between them. Germline assignment: CDR1 SNHLY and CDR2 FYNNEI. This CDR3 spans 11 amino acids. In DNA, the CDR3 is TGTGCCACCCAAGGGGTCTACGAGCAGTACTTC. It translates to CATQGVYEQYF.

In this sample, this clonotype turned up many times. V and J are TRBV6-1 and TRBJ1-5; possibly TRBD1 for D (5 bases). V was pared by 6 bases and J by 0 bases, with 12 bases between. This CDR3 comprises 15 residues. CDR1 and CDR2 (germline): MNHNS, SASEGT. CDR3 protein: CASRPTENSNQPQHF. The CDR3 bases are TGTGCCAGCAGACCGACAGAAAATAGCAATCAGCCCCAGCATTTT.

The chain links TRBV5-5 to TRBJ2-5; TRBD2 matches at 8 bases. This CDR3 spans 16 amino acids. Germline trimming cut 0 bases from V and 0 bases from J; bases unmatched to any gene: 4. The V gene's germline CDR1 is SGHKS and CDR2 YYEKEE (reference sequence). DNA for the CDR3: TGTGCCAGCAGCTTGGGGGGTAGCGGGGACCAAGAGACCCAGTACTTC. This encodes CASSLGGSGDQETQYF.

This clonotype appeared many times. This chain uses TRBV6-1 with TRBJ2-7; the match to TRBD1 covers 8 bases. CDR3 length: 14 amino acids. The ends lost 6 bases at V and 0 bases at J; junction bases unmatched: 4. CDR1 is MNHNS and CDR2 is SASEGT in the germline V gene. CDR3 coding DNA: TGTGCCAGCAGACGGGGACAGGCCTCCTACGAGCAGTACTTC. Translation: CASRRGQASYEQYF.

This clonotype was counted a few times. In this CDR3 the conserved last residue, phenylalanine or tryptophan, is missing, so a read error is likely. The gene calls are TRBV2 and TRBJ1-1; maybe TRBD1 (6 bases). Germline CDR1 SNHLY, CDR2 FYNNEI. V was cut by 6 bases and J by 1 base, with 9 bases left in between. The CDR3 spans 13 residues. CDR3 in amino acids: CASRIQGNTEAFL. The CDR3, as DNA: TGTGCCAGCAGAATACAGGGGAACACTGAAGCTTTCCTT.

Concerning this clonotype itself: The junction differs from germline at one of its ends, possibly a read error. J is TRBJ2-5 and V is TRBV12-3 or TRBV12-4; perhaps TRBD2 as D (6 bases). The J call is doubtful: the DNA matches TRBJ2-1 better. CDR3 length equals 15 residues. In DNA form, the CDR3 reads TGTGCCGGCAGTCTACCCCGGGCGGGAAGCTATGAGCAGTTCTTC. It is translated as CAGSLPRAGSYEQFF.

In this sample, this clonotype turned up many times. CDR3 nucleotide sequence: TGCGCCAGCAGTGGGTGGCAGGGCGGACCAACCGGGGAGCTGTTTTTT. It is translated as CASSGWQGGPTGELFF. V is TRBV10-2 and J is TRBJ2-2, with TRBD1 as a possible D gene (5 bases). This CDR3 contains 16 residues. CDR1 is WSHSY, CDR2 SAAADI, per germline. V was shortened by 4 bases and J by 5 bases, with 17 bases between the two germline ends.

The chain is built from TRBV27 and TRBJ1-2, with D perhaps matching TRBD1 (6 bases). Trimming left V 2 bases short and J 6 bases short, with 10 bases between. CDR3 length: 13 residues. Germline V CDR1 and CDR2: MNHEY, SMNVEV (reference sequence). The CDR3 DNA follows: TGTGCCAGCAGTTTAACTCAGGGGAATGGCTACACCTTC. It encodes CASSLTQGNGYTF.

The chain joins TRBV6-1 to TRBJ2-3; D may be TRBD1 (6 bases). Looked up from germline, CDR1 is MNHNS and CDR2 is SASEGT. Trimming cost V 7 bases and J 0 bases, with 14 bases left between them. The CDR3 runs 15 residues. The CDR3 is CASIIQGLSTDTQYF. The CDR3 DNA sequence: TGTGCCAGCATCATCCAGGGGTTGAGCACAGATACGCAGTATTTT.

V and J are TRBV10-2 and TRBJ2-3; the match to TRBD2 covers 7 bases. The V segment lost 6 bases and the J segment 3 bases; nucleotides outside the gene matches: 6. The CDR3 is made up of 14 amino acids. Germline loops: CDR1 WSHSY, CDR2 SAAADI. CDR3 residues: CASRGGVVTDTQYF. Here the CDR3 DNA reads TGCGCCAGCAGGGGAGGGGTCGTGACAGATACGCAGTATTTT.

As to this clonotype: This clone may be a read error of a much larger clone one base away. The gene calls are TRBV6-5 and TRBJ2-7; D is possibly TRBD1 (6 bases). This CDR3 has 17 amino acids. Germline V gene lookup returns CDR1 MNHEY and CDR2 SVGAGI. V was shortened by 8 bases and J by 0 bases, with 23 bases between the two germline ends. CDR3 residues: CASGSRTYRVPSYEQYF. CDR3 bases: TGTGCCAGCGGTTCCCGTACCTACAGGGTGCCCTCCTACGAGCAGTACTTC.

This clonotype showed up many times. This chain uses TRBV10-3 with TRBJ2-5; the D gene is possibly TRBD1 (6 bases). Trimming stripped 9 bases from V and 1 base from J, with 12 bases between. CDR3 length: 13 amino acids. The germline gives CDR1 ENHRY, CDR2 SYGVKD. The CDR3 nucleotides are TGTGCCATACCGACAGGCCCCCAAGAGACCCAGTACTTC. This translates into CAIPTGPQETQYF.